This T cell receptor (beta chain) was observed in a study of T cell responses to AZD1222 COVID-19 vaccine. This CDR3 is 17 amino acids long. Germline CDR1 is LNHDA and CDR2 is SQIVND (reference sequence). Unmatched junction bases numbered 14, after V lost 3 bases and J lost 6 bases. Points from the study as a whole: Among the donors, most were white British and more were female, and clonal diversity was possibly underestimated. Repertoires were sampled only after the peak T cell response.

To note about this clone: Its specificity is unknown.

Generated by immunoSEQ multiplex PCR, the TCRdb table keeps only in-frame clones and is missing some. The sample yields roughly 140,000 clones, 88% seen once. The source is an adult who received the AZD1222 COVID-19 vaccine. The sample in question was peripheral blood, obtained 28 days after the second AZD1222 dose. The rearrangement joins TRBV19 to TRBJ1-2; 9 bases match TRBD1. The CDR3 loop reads CASSMQFLQGAEDGYTF. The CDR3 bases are TGTGCCAGTAGTATGCAATTCTTACAGGGGGCTGAGGATGGCTACACCTTC.